This TCR beta chain stems from a study of blood T cell repertoires in COVID-19. This CDR3 has 14 amino acids. V was shortened by 8 bases and J by 2 bases, with 16 bases between the two germline ends. Germline CDR1 and CDR2: MNHEY and SVGAGI. The assay was immunoSEQ multiplex PCR, and TCRdb's table has in-frame clones only and misses some. The sample includes 370,000 or so clones, more than 65% seen only once; the top ten take about 1.2%. The sequence was collected from a human donor with acute or convalescent COVID-19. The donor label of this sample is uncertain. Input material: peripheral blood. The chain uses TRBV6-5 and TRBJ2-7, with D possibly TRBD2 on 6 matching bases. CDR3 DNA: TGTGCCAGCGGGGGGACGATTCCTCCCTACGAGCAGTACTTC. Its protein is CASGGTIPPYEQYF.